This is a list of T cell receptor beta chains from one sample in a study of vaccination and CD4 T cells after COVID-19. TCRdb used MiXCR to reprocess the PCR reads, holding one entry per CDR3 protein. The sample yields about 6,300 distinct CDR3 sequences, 65% to 70% seen once. Their target antigens are unknown. The specimen was CD4+ T cells from blood, cultured in vitro. These receptors originate from a human donor who had recovered from COVID-19. The CDR3 runs from the conserved cysteine through the conserved F or W. D genes are given only for firm matches.

TRBJ2-3,NA,TRBV7-9,CASSFGADTTDTQYF
TRBJ2-7,TRBD1,TRBV6-2/TRBV6-3,CASSLWTGDYEQYF
TRBJ2-7,TRBD1,TRBV20-1,CSASSLTGGYEQYF
TRBJ1-2,NA,TRBV3-1,CASSQRANYGYTF
TRBJ2-5,TRBD1,TRBV7-6,CASSVDRGETQYF
TRBJ2-5,NA,TRBV20-1,CSARETAEETQYF
TRBJ2-5,TRBD2,TRBV20-1,CSAPRSGGALETQYF
TRBJ1-5,NA,TRBV27,CASSFGGVTNQPQHF
TRBJ2-3,NA,TRBV10-3,CASGVTDTQYF
TRBJ2-2,NA,TRBV7-9,CASSLVVGGELFF
TRBJ2-2,NA,TRBV7-3,CASSLTFAGGELFF
TRBJ1-2,NA,TRBV12-3/TRBV12-4,CASTGMGRGYGYTF
TRBJ1-2,NA,TRBV27,CASSSGGSSYGYTF
TRBJ2-3,TRBD1,TRBV27,CASSWRTGVADTQYF
TRBJ1-3,NA,TRBV7-2,CASSLLVPGNTIYF
TRBJ1-2,NA,TRBV7-9,CASSGSGTDTNYGYTF
TRBJ1-6,NA,TRBV10-3,CAISSAKGENSPLHF
TRBJ1-2,NA,TRBV20-1,CSARDPRNYGYTF
TRBJ1-6,NA,TRBV18,CASSPLTGNSPLHF
TRBJ1-5,TRBD1,TRBV29-1,CSVASGTVNQPQHF
TRBJ2-3,NA,TRBV7-2,CASSLTAVSTDTQYF
TRBJ1-2,TRBD1,TRBV2,CASSEVGTGDYGYTF
TRBJ2-5,TRBD2,TRBV24-1,CATSDFLPISGRRQETQYF